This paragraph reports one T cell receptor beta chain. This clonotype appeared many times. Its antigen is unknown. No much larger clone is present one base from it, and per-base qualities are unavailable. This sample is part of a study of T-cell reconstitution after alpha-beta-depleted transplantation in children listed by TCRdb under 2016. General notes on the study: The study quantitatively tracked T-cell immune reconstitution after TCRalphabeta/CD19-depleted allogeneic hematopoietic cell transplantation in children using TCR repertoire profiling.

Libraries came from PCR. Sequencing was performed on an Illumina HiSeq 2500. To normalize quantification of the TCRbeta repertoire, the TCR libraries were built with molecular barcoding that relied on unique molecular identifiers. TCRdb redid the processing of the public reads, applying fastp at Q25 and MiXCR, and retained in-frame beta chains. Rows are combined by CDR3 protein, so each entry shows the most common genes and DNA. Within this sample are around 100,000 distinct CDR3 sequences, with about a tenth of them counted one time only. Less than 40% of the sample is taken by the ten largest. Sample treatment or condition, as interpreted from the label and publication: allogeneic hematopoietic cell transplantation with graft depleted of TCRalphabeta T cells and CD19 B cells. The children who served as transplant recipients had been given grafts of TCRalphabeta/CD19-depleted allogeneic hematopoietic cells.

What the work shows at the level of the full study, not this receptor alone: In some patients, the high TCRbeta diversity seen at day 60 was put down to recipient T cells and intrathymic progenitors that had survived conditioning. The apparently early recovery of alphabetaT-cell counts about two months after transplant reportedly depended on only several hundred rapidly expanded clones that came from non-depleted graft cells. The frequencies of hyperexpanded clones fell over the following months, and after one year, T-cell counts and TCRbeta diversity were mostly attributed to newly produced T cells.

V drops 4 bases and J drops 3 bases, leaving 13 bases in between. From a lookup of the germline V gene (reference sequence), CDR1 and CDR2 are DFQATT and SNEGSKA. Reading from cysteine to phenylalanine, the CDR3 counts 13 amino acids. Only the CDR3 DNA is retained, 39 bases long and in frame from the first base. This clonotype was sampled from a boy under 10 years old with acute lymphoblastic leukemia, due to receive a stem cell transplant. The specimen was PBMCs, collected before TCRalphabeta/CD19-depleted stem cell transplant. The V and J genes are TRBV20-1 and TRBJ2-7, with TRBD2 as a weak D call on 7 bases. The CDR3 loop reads CSATAGAFYEQYF. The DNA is TGCAGTGCTACCGCGGGGGCCTTCTACGAGCAGTACTTC.